The 26 T cell receptor beta chains in this list originate from one sample, sequenced in a study of T cell repertoires in cytomegalovirus infection. What these receptors recognize is not known. Via MiXCR, TCRdb re-called the reads, giving one row per CDR3 protein. The data hold 900,000 to 950,000 distinct CDR3 sequences, with 25% to 40% observed a single time. The sample consisted of cultured CD8+ T cells from PBMCs, taken from culture after CMV antigen stimulation. These receptors were taken from a human donor in good health (CMV status not recorded). Some clones in this sample may be carry-over from other donors' samples.

The chain recombines TRBV2 with TRBJ1-2; D remains ambiguous. V lost 7 bases and J 5 bases, leaving 14 bases between the germline ends. The CDR3 spans 13 residues. In germline, CDR1 is SNHLY, CDR2 FYNNEI. CDR3 sequence (DNA): TGTGCCAGCACATTAAAGAACGGGTATGGCTACACCTTC. Amino acid sequence: CASTLKNGYGYTF.

There are a few counts of this clonotype. The chain joins TRBV15 to TRBJ1-1, with 11 bases aligning to TRBD1. The CDR3 is made up of 15 amino acids. Germline V gene lookup returns CDR1 LNHNV and CDR2 YYDKDF (reference sequence). V lost 3 bases to trimming and J lost 1 base; unmatched junction nucleotides: 1. CDR3 protein: CATSRDRGPNTEAFF. The CDR3 DNA is TGTGCCACCAGCAGGGACAGGGGGCCGAACACTGAAGCTTTCTTT. The full variable domain, rest sourced from reference TRBV15 and TRBJ1-1, is DAMVIQNPRYQVTQFGKPVTLSCSQTLNHNVMYWYQQKSSQAPKLLFHYYDKDFNNEADTPDNFQSRRPNTSFCFLDIRSPGLGDTAMYLCATSRDRGPNTEAFFGQGTRLTVV.

This clonotype was observed a few times. The rearrangement links TRBV4-2 to TRBJ1-5, with D maybe TRBD1 (6 bases). The ends were cut back, 0 bases at V and 6 bases at J, with 9 bases in the middle. The CDR3 covers 14 residues. Germline assignment: CDR1 LGHNA and CDR2 YNFKEQ. CDR3 nucleotides: TGTGCCAGCAGCCAAGACGGGGGCCCTCAGCCCCAGCATTTT. Translation: CASSQDGGPQPQHF.

This chain uses TRBV12-3 or TRBV12-4 with TRBJ1-6; 7 nucleotides match TRBD1. This CDR3 has 14 amino acids. J was trimmed by 9 bases and V by 6 bases; bases with no gene match: 8. Here the CDR3 reads CASRTPGQFSPLHF. CDR3 nucleotides: TGTGCCAGCAGAACCCCGGGACAGTTTTCACCCCTCCACTTT.

This chain joins TRBV4-1 and TRBJ2-7, with TRBD1 matching over 8 bases. V trimming: 4 bases; J trimming: 3 bases; junction bases outside the gene matches: 5. In germline, CDR1 is MGHRA, CDR2 YSYEKL. The CDR3 totals 14 residues. This CDR3 is CASSPLTGDYEQYF. CDR3 DNA: TGCGCCAGCAGCCCACTGACAGGGGACTACGAGCAGTACTTC.

This clonotype occurred many times. The V and J genes are TRBV6-1 and TRBJ2-1, with 11 bases aligning to TRBD2. The CDR3 has 15 amino acids. From germline, CDR1 is MNHNS and CDR2 SASEGT. V was pared by 4 bases and J by 7 bases, with 6 bases of the junction left unmatched. CDR3 nucleotide sequence: TGTGCCAGCAGTGTAGCGGGGGGGCCGAGGAATGAGCAGTTCTTC. This codes for CASSVAGGPRNEQFF.

The chain is built from TRBV7-3 and TRBJ2-3, with TRBD1 matching 10 bases. This CDR3 is 15 amino acids long. The J segment lost 2 bases and the V segment lost 5 bases, leaving 4 bases of the junction unmatched. Germline values: CDR1 SGHTA, CDR2 FQGTGA. The CDR3 region is CASSQDRGFTDTQYF. The CDR3 bases are TGTGCCAGCAGCCAGGACAGGGGGTTCACAGATACGCAGTATTTT. The entire variable domain, with the rest obtained from reference TRBV7-3 and TRBJ2-3, is as follows: GAGVSQTPSNKVTEKGKYVELRCDPISGHTALYWYRQSLGQGPEFLIYFQGTGAADDSGLPNDRFFAVRPEGSVSTLKIQRTERGDSAVYLCASSQDRGFTDTQYFGPGTRLTVL.

This clonotype was found a few times. V usage is TRBV27 and J usage is TRBJ1-1; D might be TRBD1 (6 bases). Per germline, CDR1 MNHEY and CDR2 SMNVEV (reference sequence). V was pared by 5 bases and J by 0 bases, with 16 bases between. The CDR3 has 16 residues. The CDR3 bases are TGTGCCAGCAGTCCCGGGGGGGGGGCCCTGAACACTGAAGCTTTCTTT. Protein product: CASSPGGGALNTEAFF.

A few counts support this clonotype. V usage is TRBV7-9 and J usage is TRBJ2-7; weak D call: TRBD1 (6 bases). Germline V gene data show CDR1 as SEHNR and CDR2 as FQNEAQ (reference sequence). V shed 6 bases and J shed 4 bases, with 16 bases lying between them. The CDR3 runs to 14 residues. CDR3 bases: TGTGCCAGCAGTCCCCCGGACAGAGCTTACGAGCAGTACGTC. Protein: CASSPPDRAYEQYV.

This clonotype was detected once. The gene calls are TRBV10-3 and TRBJ1-3, with D possibly matching TRBD1 (5 bases). V lost 6 bases to trimming and J lost 1 base, with 19 bases between them. CDR3 length: 17 amino acids. In germline, CDR1 is ENHRY, CDR2 SYGVKD. The chain's CDR3 is CAIRTYDRLRSGNTIYF. The CDR3 DNA reads as TGTGCCATCAGAACCTACGACAGATTAAGGTCTGGAAACACCATATATTTT.

The chain recombines TRBV12-5 with TRBJ1-1; D is unresolved. CDR1 is LGHNT and CDR2 is FRNRAP in the germline V gene. The CDR3 is 11 amino acids. Trimming shortened V by 7 bases and J by 1 base, and 4 bases separated the two germline ends. CDR3 region: CASVQNTEAFF. CDR3 nucleotide sequence: TGTGCTAGTGTCCAGAACACTGAAGCTTTCTTT.

V gene TRBV12-3 or TRBV12-4 combines with J gene TRBJ1-4; 8 bases fit TRBD1. This CDR3 has 15 residues. Trimming removed 6 bases from V and 5 bases from J; junction bases left unmatched: 8. The CDR3 nucleotides read TGTGCCAGCAGACAATTGGACAGGGAGAATGAAAAACTGTTTTTT. Translated, it gives CASRQLDRENEKLFF.

This clonotype was seen a handful of times. V is TRBV7-2 and J is TRBJ2-3; 9 bases are a match to TRBD1. V lost 2 bases to trimming and J lost 2 bases; unmatched junction nucleotides: 5. The CDR3 totals 16 residues. Per germline, CDR1 SGHTA and CDR2 FQGNSA. The CDR3 is CASSLWTGAITDTQYF. DNA for the CDR3: TGTGCCAGCAGCTTATGGACAGGGGCGATCACAGATACGCAGTATTTT.

This clonotype was counted at least ten times. The rearrangement links TRBV7-9 to TRBJ1-1; the match to TRBD1 covers 7 bases. Per the germline V gene, CDR1 is SEHNR and CDR2 is FQNEAQ (reference sequence). Trimming took 3 bases from V and 2 from J; bases not matched to a gene: 6. The CDR3 has 15 amino acids. CDR3 sequence reads: CASSFPRGRNTEAFF. The CDR3 coding sequence is TGTGCCAGCAGCTTCCCTAGGGGGCGAAACACTGAAGCTTTCTTT. The whole variable domain, filled in from reference TRBV7-9 and TRBJ1-1, reads DTGVSQNPRHKITKRGQNVTFRCDPISEHNRLYWYRQTLGQGPEFLTYFQNEAQLEKSRLLSDRFSAERPKGSFSTLEIQRTEQGDSAMYLCASSFPRGRNTEAFFGQGTRLTVV.

This clonotype was seen only a few times. The J gene is TRBJ1-1, the V gene TRBV27; no reliable D call. V was clipped by 8 bases and J by 0 bases, with 10 bases between them. Germline V lookup: CDR1 MNHEY, CDR2 SMNVEV (reference sequence). The length of the CDR3 is 13 residues. CDR3 bases: TGTGCCAGCGGGCAGGTATTGAACACTGAAGCTTTCTTT. Its protein is CASGQVLNTEAFF.

The DNA of the CDR3 is TGTGCCAGCAGCTCCCCCCGGGACCCTAAGGCGGGCTACACCTTC. As protein: CASSSPRDPKAGYTF. The chain is built from TRBV5-6 and TRBJ1-2; possible D gene TRBD1, 5 bases. The CDR3 covers 15 residues. Trimming took off 3 bases at V and 8 bases at J, with 20 bases between the two ends. CDR1 is SGHDT, CDR2 YYEEEE, per germline. The entire variable domain, with the rest obtained from reference TRBV5-6 and TRBJ1-2, is as follows: DAGVTQSPTHLIKTRGQQVTLRCSPKSGHDTVSWYQQALGQGPQFIFQYYEEEERQRGNFPDRFSGHQFPNYSSELNVNALLLGDSALYLCASSSPRDPKAGYTFGSGTRLTVV.

The V gene is TRBV2, the J gene TRBJ1-2; D perhaps matches TRBD1 (6 bases). The CDR3 extends over 16 amino acids. CDR1 SNHLY and CDR2 FYNNEI come from the germline V gene. V shed 6 bases and J shed 3 bases, with 20 bases lying between them. The CDR3 is CASSDRDRLHDYGYTF. The CDR3 DNA sequence: TGTGCCAGCAGCGATCGTGACAGGTTACACGACTATGGCTACACCTTC.

This clonotype was detected a few times. The CDR3 sequence: CATSSGRGEDYNEQFF. In nucleotides, the CDR3 is TGTGCCACCAGCTCCGGGAGAGGGGAGGACTACAATGAGCAGTTCTTC. The V call is TRBV15, the J call TRBJ2-1; D possibly corresponds to TRBD2 (6 bases). CDR1 and CDR2 (germline): LNHNV, YYDKDF (reference sequence). With 5 bases removed from V and 3 bases from J, the gap between germline ends came to 17 bases. This CDR3 spans 16 amino acids.

The chain couples TRBV28 to TRBJ2-5; the match to TRBD2 covers 9 bases. V lost 1 base, J lost 1 base, and 4 bases stayed unmatched. Germline-derived CDR1 and CDR2 are MDHEN and SYDVKM. This CDR3 region has 16 residues. CDR3 DNA sequence: TGTGCCAGCAGTTTATTAGCGGGGGCGCTCCAAGAGACCCAGTACTTC. Its translation: CASSLLAGALQETQYF.

This clonotype was detected only a few times. The genes are TRBV5-4 and TRBJ2-7; TRBD1 might be the D (7 bases). Germline V lookup: CDR1 SGHNT, CDR2 YYREEE (reference sequence). This CDR3 has 15 amino acids. The V gene lost 4 bases and the J gene lost 0 bases, with 14 bases spanning the gap. The CDR3 reads CASSLQGGNSYEQYF. The CDR3 DNA sequence: TGTGCCAGCAGCCTCCAGGGGGGAAACTCCTACGAGCAGTACTTC.

This chain joins TRBV6-1 and TRBJ2-2; D is ambiguous. The germline V gene encodes CDR1 MNHNS and CDR2 SASEGT. V was clipped by 6 bases and J by 5 bases, with 4 bases between them. CDR3 length: 11 residues. The CDR3 DNA reads TGTGCCAGCAGGTGGACCGGGGAGCTGTTTTTT. Its translation: CASRWTGELFF.

This clonotype has more than one count but fewer than ten. The chain has TRBV27 and TRBJ1-2; 12 bases fit TRBD1. CDR3 length: 15 residues. Germline lookup yields CDR1 MNHEY and CDR2 SMNVEV (reference sequence). Unmatched junction bases numbered 6, after V lost 6 bases and J lost 4 bases. CDR3 in DNA: TGTGCCAGCAGGCCCGGGACAGGGGGCGGCTATGGCTACACCTTC. This encodes CASRPGTGGGYGYTF.

The chain carries TRBV9 and TRBJ1-6; 9 nucleotides align to TRBD1. The germline V gene encodes CDR1 SGDLS and CDR2 YYNGEE. The length of the CDR3 is 15 residues. V gave up 4 bases and J gave up 11 bases; unmatched junction bases: 10. This CDR3 is CASSPAGRTGAPLHF. CDR3 in DNA: TGTGCCAGCAGCCCCGCAGGAAGGACAGGGGCACCCCTCCACTTT.

This clonotype was found a few times. CDR3 in amino acids: CASSRWDTLQETQYF. As DNA, the CDR3 is TGTGCCAGCAGCAGATGGGACACCCTCCAAGAGACCCAGTACTTC. The chain employs TRBV7-2 and TRBJ2-5; maybe TRBD1 (6 bases). There are 15 residues in the CDR3. In germline, CDR1 is SGHTA, CDR2 FQGNSA. The germline V and J ends were trimmed by 5 bases and 1 base, with 14 bases remaining between them.

To note about this clonotype: At one end, the junction sequence differs from germline, possibly due to a read error. The chain combines TRBV7-6 with TRBJ1-2, with 9 positions matching TRBD1. CDR1 and CDR2 (germline): SGHVS, FNYEAQ. The length of the CDR3 is 17 residues. In DNA, the CDR3 is TGTGCCGGCAGACGATACCTAGCGGGACAGGGATTTGATGGCTACACCTTC. This translates into CAGRRYLAGQGFDGYTF. Using reference TRBV7-6 and TRBJ1-2 for the parts outside the CDR3, the full variable domain is GAGVSQSPRYKVTKRGQDVALRCDPISGHVSLYWYRQALGQGPEFLTYFNYEAQQDKSGLPNDRFSAERPEGSISTLTIQRTEQRDSAMYRCAGRRYLAGQGFDGYTFGSGTRLTVV.

This clonotype appeared a few times. The chain has TRBV5-1 and TRBJ2-7, with D unresolved. The V gene lost 3 bases and the J gene lost 4 bases, with 11 bases spanning the gap. Germline CDR1 reads SGHRS; CDR2 reads YFSETQ. This CDR3 is built from 13 residues. The DNA of the CDR3 is TGCGCCAGCAGCTCCCCCGCTCAATACGAGCAGTACGTC. This translates into CASSSPAQYEQYV.